Listed below are T cell receptor beta chains from one sample, sequenced in a study of T cell responses to AZD1222 COVID-19 vaccine. Some clones are missing from TCRdb's copy, which holds only in-frame ones; the method was immunoSEQ multiplex PCR. The sample contains over 50,000 clones, approximately 80% of which appear only once. The sample was peripheral blood, taken 28 days after the second AZD1222 dose. Every receptor here comes from an adult who received the AZD1222 COVID-19 vaccine. CDR3s include the opening cysteine and the closing phenylalanine or tryptophan. Fields, in order: V gene, D gene, clone size, J gene, CDR3 protein, CDR3 DNA. D genes are given only for firm matches. Clone size is given for some rows only: seen once, a few or many times, or a class if the clone is expanded.

V: TRBV18
D: -
size: -
J: TRBJ1-2
CDR3: CASSPPEGSNYGYTF
DNA: TGTGCCAGCTCACCACCGGAGGGATCTAACTATGGCTACACCTTC

V: TRBV28
D: TRBD1
size: few
J: TRBJ2-1
CDR3: CASSLPQGARDEQFF
DNA: TGTGCCAGCAGCCTGCCGCAGGGGGCTAGAGATGAGCAGTTCTTC

V: TRBV5-1
D: -
size: -
J: TRBJ1-6
CDR3: CASSLDGTTNSPLHF
DNA: TGCGCCAGCAGCTTGGATGGCACCACCAATTCACCCCTCCACTTT

V: TRBV6-5
D: TRBD1
size: -
J: TRBJ2-5
CDR3: CAISNRGLGQETQYF
DNA: TGTGCCATTTCAAACAGGGGGCTAGGACAAGAGACCCAGTACTTC

V: TRBV7-2
D: -
size: -
J: TRBJ2-5
CDR3: CASSLFGHGETQYF
DNA: TGTGCCAGCAGCTTATTCGGGCACGGAGAGACCCAGTACTTC

V: TRBV6-5
D: -
size: -
J: TRBJ2-3
CDR3: CASSPAGTDTQYF
DNA: TGTGCCAGCAGTCCTGCTGGCACAGATACGCAGTATTTT

V: TRBV5-1
D: TRBD1
size: -
J: TRBJ1-2
CDR3: CASSLATGTGNGYTF
DNA: TGCGCCAGCAGCTTAGCCACCGGGACAGGGAACGGCTACACCTTC

V: TRBV28
D: -
size: -
J: TRBJ1-6
CDR3: CASSDAGTYNSPLHF
DNA: TGTGCCAGCAGCGATGCAGGGACCTATAATTCACCCCTCCACTTT

V: TRBV12-3/TRBV12-4
D: -
size: few
J: TRBJ2-1
CDR3: CASSQGYEQFF
DNA: TGTGCCAGCAGCCAAGGTTATGAGCAGTTCTTC

V: TRBV7-2
D: -
size: -
J: TRBJ2-5
CDR3: CASSARPRETQYF
DNA: TGTGCCAGCAGCGCAAGGCCCCGAGAGACCCAGTACTTC

V: TRBV30
D: TRBD1
size: -
J: TRBJ1-6
CDR3: CAWTLQGGGSPLHF
DNA: TGTGCCTGGACCCTCCAGGGGGGGGGTTCACCCCTCCACTTT

V: TRBV7-2
D: -
size: -
J: TRBJ1-2
CDR3: CASSGSPQDGYTF
DNA: TGTGCCAGCAGCGGTTCGCCTCAGGATGGCTACACCTTC

V: TRBV6-2/TRBV6-3
D: -
size: -
J: TRBJ2-7
CDR3: CASSPSAYGSSYEQYF
DNA: TGTGCCAGCAGCCCCTCGGCGTACGGTTCCTCCTACGAGCAGTACTTC

V: TRBV15
D: -
size: -
J: TRBJ2-2
CDR3: CATSRDGLNTGELFF
DNA: TGTGCCACCAGCAGAGATGGCTTGAACACCGGGGAGCTGTTTTTT

V: TRBV19
D: TRBD2
size: -
J: TRBJ2-1
CDR3: CASSPRTSGRAYNEQFF
DNA: TGTGCCAGTAGTCCCCGGACTAGCGGGAGGGCTTACAATGAGCAGTTCTTC

V: TRBV11-2
D: -
size: -
J: TRBJ2-1
CDR3: CASSLDRSSYNEQFF
DNA: TGTGCCAGCAGCTTAGACAGGAGCTCCTACAATGAGCAGTTCTTC

V: TRBV29-1
D: -
size: -
J: TRBJ2-5
CDR3: CSVFSTQETQYF
DNA: TGCAGCGTTTTTTCGACCCAAGAGACCCAGTACTTC

V: TRBV3-1/TRBV3-2
D: -
size: -
J: TRBJ2-5
CDR3: CASSRQSTETQYF
DNA: TGTGCCAGCAGCAGACAGAGCACGGAGACCCAGTACTTC

V: TRBV15
D: -
size: -
J: TRBJ1-1
CDR3: CATSRAGDSTEAFF
DNA: TGTGCCACCAGCAGAGCCGGGGATAGCACTGAAGCTTTCTTT

V: TRBV25-1
D: TRBD1
size: -
J: TRBJ1-4
CDR3: CASSERRGTGSEKLFF
DNA: TGTGCCAGCAGTGAAAGGAGGGGGACAGGGAGTGAAAAACTGTTTTTT

V: TRBV5-4
D: -
size: -
J: TRBJ1-2
CDR3: CASSLSFGQEYGYTF
DNA: TGTGCCAGCAGCTTATCATTCGGACAAGAGTATGGCTACACCTTC

V: TRBV19
D: -
size: -
J: TRBJ1-1
CDR3: CASSISGGRNTEAFF
DNA: TGTGCCAGTAGTATTTCCGGGGGACGGAACACTGAAGCTTTCTTT

V: TRBV11-2
D: TRBD1
size: -
J: TRBJ1-3
CDR3: CASSSEGRGRTGNTIYF
DNA: TGTGCCAGCAGCTCGGAGGGAAGGGGGCGCACTGGAAACACCATATATTTT

V: TRBV9
D: -
size: -
J: TRBJ1-6
CDR3: CASSGGQYGSPLHF
DNA: TGTGCCAGCAGCGGAGGACAGTATGGATCACCCCTCCACTTT

V: TRBV7-2
D: TRBD1
size: -
J: TRBJ2-7
CDR3: CASSLNLPGQGYEQYF
DNA: TGTGCCAGCAGCTTAAATTTGCCGGGACAGGGCTACGAGCAGTACTTC

V: TRBV19
D: -
size: -
J: TRBJ1-1
CDR3: CANPLGGGFTEAFF
DNA: TGTGCCAACCCCTTAGGGGGGGGCTTCACTGAAGCTTTCTTT

V: TRBV6-1
D: -
size: -
J: TRBJ1-2
CDR3: CASSDEDYGYTF
DNA: TGTGCCAGCAGTGACGAGGACTATGGCTACACCTTC

V: TRBV19
D: TRBD2
size: -
J: TRBJ2-1
CDR3: CASSPIRTSGTDEQFF
DNA: TGTGCCAGTAGTCCAATCCGGACTAGCGGGACAGATGAGCAGTTCTTC

V: TRBV6-4
D: -
size: -
J: TRBJ1-2
CDR3: CASSSDWGGYTF
DNA: TGTGCCAGCAGCAGTGATTGGGGTGGCTACACCTTC

V: TRBV29-1
D: -
size: -
J: TRBJ2-7
CDR3: CSVENRDGVYEQYF
DNA: TGCAGCGTTGAGAACAGGGATGGAGTCTACGAGCAGTACTTC

V: TRBV7-9
D: TRBD1
size: -
J: TRBJ1-3
CDR3: CASSPDRGQTFRNTIYF
DNA: TGTGCCAGCAGCCCGGACCGGGGACAGACTTTTAGAAACACCATATATTTT

V: TRBV18
D: -
size: -
J: TRBJ1-5
CDR3: CASSPAPQSQPQHF
DNA: TGTGCCAGCTCACCAGCCCCTCAAAGCCAGCCCCAGCATTTT

V: TRBV5-1
D: -
size: -
J: TRBJ1-5
CDR3: CASSTDPGQPQHF
DNA: TGCGCCAGCAGTACCGATCCAGGACAGCCCCAGCATTTT

V: TRBV2
D: TRBD1
size: -
J: TRBJ1-4
CDR3: CASREQGPSEKLFF
DNA: TGTGCCAGCCGCGAACAGGGGCCAAGTGAAAAACTGTTTTTT

V: TRBV19
D: -
size: few
J: TRBJ1-1
CDR3: CASSSYGTEAFF
DNA: TGTGCCAGTAGTAGCTACGGGACTGAAGCTTTCTTT

V: TRBV5-1
D: -
size: -
J: TRBJ2-5
CDR3: CASRPSLPLYQETQYF
DNA: TGCGCCAGCAGGCCGTCGCTCCCGCTCTACCAAGAGACCCAGTACTTC

V: TRBV5-4
D: -
size: -
J: TRBJ2-3
CDR3: CASGRDIYTDTQYF
DNA: TGTGCCAGCGGAAGGGACATCTACACAGATACGCAGTATTTT

V: TRBV29-1
D: TRBD1
size: -
J: TRBJ2-2
CDR3: CSGRTGGVTGELFF
DNA: TGCAGCGGACGGACAGGGGGAGTCACCGGGGAGCTGTTTTTT

V: TRBV9
D: -
size: -
J: TRBJ2-2
CDR3: CASRSGPDTGELFF
DNA: TGTGCCAGCCGTTCGGGACCCGACACCGGGGAGCTGTTTTTT

V: TRBV6-5
D: TRBD1
size: -
J: TRBJ1-2
CDR3: CASSPNDRDAYGYTF
DNA: TGTGCCAGCAGTCCAAACGACAGGGATGCCTATGGCTACACCTTC

V: TRBV19
D: -
size: -
J: TRBJ1-2
CDR3: CASRIRANYGYTF
DNA: TGTGCCAGTAGGATAAGAGCTAACTATGGCTACACCTTC

V: TRBV10-1
D: -
size: -
J: TRBJ1-2
CDR3: CASSEGINYGYTF
DNA: TGCGCCAGCAGTGAAGGGATCAACTATGGCTACACCTTC

V: TRBV10-1
D: -
size: -
J: TRBJ2-3
CDR3: CASRQQGTDTQYF
DNA: TGCGCCAGCCGACAACAGGGTACAGATACGCAGTATTTT

V: TRBV6-2/TRBV6-3
D: -
size: -
J: TRBJ1-1
CDR3: CASSAADRRRIMNTEAFF
DNA: TGTGCCAGCAGCGCCGCCGACAGACGTCGGATTATGAACACTGAAGCTTTCTTT

V: TRBV11-2
D: -
size: -
J: TRBJ1-5
CDR3: CASSFNPGSNQPQHF
DNA: TGTGCCAGCAGCTTCAATCCCGGGAGCAATCAGCCCCAGCATTTT

V: TRBV29-1
D: -
size: once
J: TRBJ2-5
CDR3: CSVDGSSGQETQYF
DNA: TGCAGCGTTGATGGATCGTCAGGACAAGAGACCCAGTACTTC

V: TRBV15
D: -
size: -
J: TRBJ2-2
CDR3: CATSRAAGELFF
DNA: TGTGCCACCAGCAGAGCGGCCGGGGAGCTGTTTTTT

V: TRBV7-2
D: -
size: -
J: TRBJ1-6
CDR3: CASSLRTDSPLHF
DNA: TGTGCCAGCAGCTTGCGGACGGACTCACCCCTCCACTTT

V: TRBV12-3/TRBV12-4
D: -
size: -
J: TRBJ1-2
CDR3: CASRNPGGPGYTF
DNA: TGTGCCAGCAGGAATCCGGGGGGCCCTGGCTACACCTTC

V: TRBV14
D: -
size: -
J: TRBJ2-1
CDR3: CASSQMGYYNEQFF
DNA: TGTGCCAGCAGCCAGATGGGGTACTACAATGAGCAGTTCTTC

V: TRBV3-1/TRBV3-2
D: TRBD1
size: once
J: TRBJ1-4
CDR3: CASSLTGETNEKLFF
DNA: TGTGCCAGCAGCCTTACAGGGGAAACTAATGAAAAACTGTTTTTT

V: TRBV19
D: -
size: once
J: TRBJ1-5
CDR3: CASNKGGDQPQHF
DNA: TGTGCCAGTAACAAGGGGGGAGATCAGCCCCAGCATTTT

V: TRBV7-8
D: -
size: once
J: TRBJ1-2
CDR3: CASSFRGGGYTF
DNA: TGTGCCAGCAGCTTTAGGGGCGGCGGCTACACCTTC

V: TRBV11-2
D: TRBD1
size: -
J: TRBJ2-4
CDR3: CASSSKQGARENIQYF
DNA: TGTGCCAGCAGCTCGAAACAGGGGGCGCGTGAGAACATTCAGTACTTC

V: TRBV15
D: -
size: once
J: TRBJ2-3
CDR3: CATSPWTEAATDTQYF
DNA: TGTGCCACCAGCCCCTGGACAGAAGCCGCCACAGATACGCAGTATTTT

V: TRBV9
D: TRBD2
size: -
J: TRBJ2-1
CDR3: CASSVGWASGSIGNEQFF
DNA: TGTGCCAGCAGCGTAGGTTGGGCTAGCGGGAGTATCGGCAATGAGCAGTTCTTC

V: TRBV9
D: -
size: -
J: TRBJ1-5
CDR3: CASSEAPSNQPQHF
DNA: TGTGCCAGCAGCGAGGCCCCCTCGAATCAGCCCCAGCATTTT

V: TRBV6-6
D: TRBD1
size: -
J: TRBJ1-1
CDR3: CASREQGTLNTEAFF
DNA: TGTGCCAGCAGGGAACAGGGGACCTTGAACACTGAAGCTTTCTTT

V: TRBV10-1
D: -
size: few
J: TRBJ1-3
CDR3: CASSESTGNTIYF
DNA: TGCGCCAGCAGTGAGTCGACTGGAAACACCATATATTTT